Each of the 11 T cell receptor beta chains below was sequenced from the same sample in a study of PD-L1 blockade in urothelial cancer. Profiling relied on immunoSEQ multiplex PCR, and the TCRdb table lists in-frame clones only, not all of them. Among just over 50,000 clones listed, 86% were seen once. Specimen: PBMCs, collected around atezolizumab (anti-PD-L1) treatment. The source is a man aged 60 to 69 with urothelial cancer.

This clone was recorded a few times. CDR3 in DNA: TGTGCCAGCAGCCCCCGGGACAGGCTTAACACTGAAGCTTTCTTT. Its protein product is CASSPRDRLNTEAFF. The chain recombines TRBV7-9 with TRBJ1-1; 8 nucleotides agree with TRBD1. V shed 5 bases, J shed 2 bases, and the junction held 7 bases outside the gene matches. From germline, CDR1 is SEHNR and CDR2 FQNEAQ (reference sequence). This CDR3 comprises 15 residues.

This chain links TRBV7-9 with TRBJ2-5; 10 bases line up with TRBD1. Germline trimming cut 1 base from V and 3 bases from J; bases unmatched to any gene: 2. The CDR3 runs to 15 residues. The germline CDR1 and CDR2 sequences are SEHNR and FQNEAQ (reference sequence). This CDR3 is CASSLVGTGEETQYF. The DNA of the CDR3 is TGTGCCAGCAGCTTAGTAGGGACAGGGGAAGAGACCCAGTACTTC.

Written as DNA, the CDR3 is TGCGCCAGCAGCCAAGGGCCATTCAGCTCCTACAATGAGCAGTTCTTC. The encoded protein is CASSQGPFSSYNEQFF. The chain employs TRBV4-3 and TRBJ2-1, with D unclear. V was clipped by 1 base and J by 0 bases, with 10 bases between them. The germline V gene has CDR1 LGHNA and CDR2 YSLEER. This CDR3 region has 16 residues.

This clone has more than one count but fewer than ten. The gene calls are TRBV30 and TRBJ1-5; D is uncertain. Germline CDR1 GTSNPN, CDR2 SVGIG (reference sequence). The CDR3 is 13 amino acids. V was cut by 0 bases and J by 3 bases, with 6 bases left in between. DNA for the CDR3: TGTGCCTGGAGTGTTCGGTACAATCAGCCCCAGCATTTT. This codes for CAWSVRYNQPQHF.

The CDR3 reads CASSLGQYNEQFF. The CDR3 nucleotides are TGTGCCAGCAGCTTAGGACAGTACAATGAGCAGTTCTTC. J is TRBJ2-1 and V is TRBV11-3, with D tentatively TRBD1 (5 bases). Trimming left V 1 base short and J 4 bases short, with 5 bases between. CDR1 is SGHNT, CDR2 YENEEA, per germline. This CDR3 region has 13 residues.

This rearrangement joins TRBV7-9 to TRBJ1-1, with D possibly matching TRBD1 (6 bases). CDR3 size: 14 residues. The germline CDR1 and CDR2 sequences are SEHNR and FQNEAQ (reference sequence). The V gene lost 3 bases and the J gene lost 1 base, with 9 bases spanning the gap. The CDR3 sequence: CASSLDRSNTEAFF. The CDR3 DNA sequence: TGTGCCAGCAGCTTGGACAGATCGAACACTGAAGCTTTCTTT. Full variable domain (rest looked up from reference TRBV7-9 and TRBJ1-1): DTGVSQNPRHKITKRGQNVTFRCDPISEHNRLYWYRQTLGQGPEFLTYFQNEAQLEKSRLLSDRFSAERPKGSFSTLEIQRTEQGDSAMYLCASSLDRSNTEAFFGQGTRLTVV.

This clone was seen once. V usage is TRBV28 and J usage is TRBJ1-5, with unresolved D. CDR1 is MDHEN and CDR2 is SYDVKM in the germline V gene. The CDR3 consists of 13 residues. V lost 5 bases to trimming and J lost 4 bases, with 9 bases between them. For the CDR3, the DNA is TGTGCCAGCAGTCGATACACAAATCAGCCCCAGCATTTT. It is translated as CASSRYTNQPQHF.

In the case of this clone: Additional DNA sequences in this sample encode the identical CDR3. The chain uses TRBV10-2 and TRBJ1-1; 8 bases line up with TRBD1. Unmatched junction bases numbered 3, after V lost 4 bases and J lost 5 bases. The CDR3 length is 13 residues. Germline-derived CDR1 and CDR2 are WSHSY and SAAADI. The CDR3 sequence is CASSVTGGTEAFF. The DNA of the CDR3 is TGCGCCAGCAGTGTTACAGGGGGGACTGAAGCTTTCTTT.

This chain connects TRBV2 to TRBJ2-3; TRBD2 might be the D (5 bases). From germline, CDR1 is SNHLY and CDR2 FYNNEI. CDR3 length: 13 amino acids. V was shortened by 1 base and J by 8 bases, with 10 bases between the two germline ends. CDR3 DNA sequence: TGTGCCAGCAGTGAAGGAGCGGTTAGTACGCAGTATTTT. This encodes CASSEGAVSTQYF. Full variable domain (remainder filled in from reference TRBV2 and TRBJ2-3): EPEVTQTPSHQVTQMGQEVILRCVPISNHLYFYWYRQILGQKVEFLVSFYNNEISEKSEIFDDQFSVERPDGSNFTLKIRSTKLEDSAMYFCASSEGAVSTQYFGPGTRLTVL.

The rearrangement joins TRBV15 to TRBJ2-7; D may be TRBD1 (6 bases). The V end lost 0 bases, the J end lost 6 bases, and 12 bases lay between the germline ends. The CDR3 runs 14 residues. Per the germline V gene, CDR1 is LNHNV and CDR2 is YYDKDF (reference sequence). The CDR3 region is CATSRDPGTLEQYF. The CDR3, as DNA: TGTGCCACCAGCAGAGACCCCGGGACACTCGAGCAGTACTTC.

V and J are TRBV6-5 and TRBJ1-2, with D maybe TRBD1 (5 bases). CDR3 size: 12 residues. V lost 0 bases and J 8 bases, leaving 7 bases between the germline ends. Germline V gene sequence: CDR1 MNHEY, CDR2 SVGAGI. CDR3 in amino acids: CASSYSGGGYTF. The CDR3, as DNA: TGTGCCAGCAGTTACTCCGGGGGAGGCTACACCTTC.